Sequencing of this T cell receptor beta chain was carried out in a study of blood T cell repertoires in COVID-19. The cohort comprised adults aged about 18 to 100 years residing in approximately 25 US areas. Participants reported their clinical history, and cohort assignment relied on those reports. This CDR3 is 13 amino acids long. The trim removed 4 bases at V and 7 bases at J, leaving 6 bases unmatched. Germline CDR1 MGHDK, CDR2 SYGVNS. Original processing notes: Reference gene primer amplification gave estimated nucleated cell counts. Sequencing used immunoSEQ multiplex PCR; TCRdb keeps in-frame clones, though not all of them. The DNA gave D and trimming, while V, J and clone size come from that table. The sample contains approximately 400,000 clones, about 90% of which appear only once.

V usage is TRBV25-1 and J usage is TRBJ1-1; 7 bases align to TRBD1. The specimen sequenced was PBMCs or T cells enriched from blood (not recorded which). This receptor was obtained from a man aged 25 to 40 who had recovered from COVID-19. The CDR3 DNA is TGTGCCAGCAGTGTATTGGGGACAGATGAAGCTTTCTTT. Encoded protein: CASSVLGTDEAFF.